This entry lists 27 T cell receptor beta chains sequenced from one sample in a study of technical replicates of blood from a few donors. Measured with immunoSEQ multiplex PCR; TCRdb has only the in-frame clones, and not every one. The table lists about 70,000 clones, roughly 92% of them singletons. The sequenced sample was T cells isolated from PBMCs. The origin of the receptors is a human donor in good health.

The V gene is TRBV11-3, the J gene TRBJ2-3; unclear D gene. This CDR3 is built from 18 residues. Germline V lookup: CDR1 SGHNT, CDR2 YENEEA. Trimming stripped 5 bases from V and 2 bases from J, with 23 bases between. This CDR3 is CASSPAVGWADNTDTQYF. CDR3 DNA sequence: TGTGCCAGCAGCCCCGCTGTGGGTTGGGCCGATAACACAGATACGCAGTATTTT.

DNA for the CDR3: TGTGCCAGCAGTTACTCGACTGGATCAGGGAATCAGCCCCAGCATTTT. It codes for CASSYSTGSGNQPQHF. This sequence joins TRBV6-5 and TRBJ1-5; weak D call: TRBD1 (5 bases). The CDR3 consists of 16 residues. In germline, CDR1 is MNHEY, CDR2 SVGAGI. V lost 0 bases and J lost 4, with 13 bases in between.

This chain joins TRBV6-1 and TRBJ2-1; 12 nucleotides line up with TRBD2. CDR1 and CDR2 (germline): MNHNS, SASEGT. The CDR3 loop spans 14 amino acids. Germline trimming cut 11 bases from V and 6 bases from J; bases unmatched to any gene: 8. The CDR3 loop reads CAGLLAGGPNEQFF. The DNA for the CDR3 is TGTGCCGGGCTCCTAGCGGGAGGGCCCAATGAGCAGTTCTTC.

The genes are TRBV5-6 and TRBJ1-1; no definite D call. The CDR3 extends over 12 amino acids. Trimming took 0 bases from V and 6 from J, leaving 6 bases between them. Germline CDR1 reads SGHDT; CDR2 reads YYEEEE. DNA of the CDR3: TGTGCCAGCAGCTTGGTATCGGCTGAAGCTTTCTTT. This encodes CASSLVSAEAFF.

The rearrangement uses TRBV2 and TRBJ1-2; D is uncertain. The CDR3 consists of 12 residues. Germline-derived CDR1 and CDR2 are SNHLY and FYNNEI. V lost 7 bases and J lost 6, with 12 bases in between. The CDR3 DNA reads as TGTGCCAGCACCCTCACCGGGAATGGCTACACCTTC. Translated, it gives CASTLTGNGYTF.

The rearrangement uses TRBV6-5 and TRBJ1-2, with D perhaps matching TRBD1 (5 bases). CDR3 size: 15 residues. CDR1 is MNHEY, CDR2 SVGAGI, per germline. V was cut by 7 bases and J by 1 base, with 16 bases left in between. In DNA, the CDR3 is TGTGCCAGCAACGCTCTCCGGGGGGATAACTATGGCTACACCTTC. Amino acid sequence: CASNALRGDNYGYTF.

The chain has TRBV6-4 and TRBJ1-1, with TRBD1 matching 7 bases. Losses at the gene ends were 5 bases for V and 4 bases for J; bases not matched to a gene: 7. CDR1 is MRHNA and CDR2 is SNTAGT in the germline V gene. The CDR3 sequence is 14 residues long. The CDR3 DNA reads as TGTGCCAGCAGTTTTGAACAGGGGAGCACTGAAGCTTTCTTT. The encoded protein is CASSFEQGSTEAFF.

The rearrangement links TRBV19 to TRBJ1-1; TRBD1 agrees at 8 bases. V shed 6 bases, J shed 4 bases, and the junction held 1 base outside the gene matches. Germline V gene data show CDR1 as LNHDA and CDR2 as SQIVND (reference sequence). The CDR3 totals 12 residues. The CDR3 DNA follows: TGTGCCAGTAGGACAGGGGCCACTGAAGCTTTCTTT. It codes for CASRTGATEAFF. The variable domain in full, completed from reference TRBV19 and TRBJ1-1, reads DGGITQSPKYLFRKEGQNVTLSCEQNLNHDAMYWYRQDPGQGLRLIYYSQIVNDFQKGDIAEGYSVSREKKESFPLTVTSAQKNPTAFYLCASRTGATEAFFGQGTRLTVV.

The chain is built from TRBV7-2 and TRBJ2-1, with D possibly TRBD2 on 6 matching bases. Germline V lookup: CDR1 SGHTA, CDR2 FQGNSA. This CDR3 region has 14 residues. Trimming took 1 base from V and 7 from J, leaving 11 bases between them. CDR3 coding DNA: TGTGCCAGCAGCTTAGTTGGGACTCCTAATGAGCAGTTCTTC. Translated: CASSLVGTPNEQFF.

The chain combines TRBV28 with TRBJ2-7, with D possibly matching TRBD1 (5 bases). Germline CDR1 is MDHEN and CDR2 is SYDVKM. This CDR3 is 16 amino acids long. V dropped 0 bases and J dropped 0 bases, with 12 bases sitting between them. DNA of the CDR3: TGTGCCAGCAGTTTATGGGAAGACAGTCACTCCTACGAGCAGTACTTC. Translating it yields CASSLWEDSHSYEQYF.

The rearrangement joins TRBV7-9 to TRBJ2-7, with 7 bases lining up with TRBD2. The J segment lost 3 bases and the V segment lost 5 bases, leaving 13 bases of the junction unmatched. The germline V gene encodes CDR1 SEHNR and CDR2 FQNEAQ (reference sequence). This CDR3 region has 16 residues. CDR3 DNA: TGTGCCAGCAGCGGAGTGACTAGCCGGAGTAGCTACGAGCAGTACTTC. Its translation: CASSGVTSRSSYEQYF.

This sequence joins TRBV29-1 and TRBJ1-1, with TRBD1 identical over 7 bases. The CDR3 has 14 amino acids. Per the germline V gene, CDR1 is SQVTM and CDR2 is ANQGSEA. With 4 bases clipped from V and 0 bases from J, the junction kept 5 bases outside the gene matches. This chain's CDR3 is CSVVRDSLNTEAFF. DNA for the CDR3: TGCAGCGTTGTTCGGGACAGCTTGAACACTGAAGCTTTCTTT.

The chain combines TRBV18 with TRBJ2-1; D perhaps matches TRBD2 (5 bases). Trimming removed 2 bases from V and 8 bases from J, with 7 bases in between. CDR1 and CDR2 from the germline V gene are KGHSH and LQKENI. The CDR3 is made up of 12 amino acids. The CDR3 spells CASSPNGDEQFF. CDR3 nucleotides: TGTGCCAGCTCACCAAACGGGGATGAGCAGTTCTTC. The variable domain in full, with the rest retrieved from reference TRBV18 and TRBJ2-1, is NAGVMQNPRHLVRRRGQEARLRCSPMKGHSHVYWYRQLPEEGLKFMVYLQKENIIDESGMPKERFSAEFPKEGPSILRIQQVVRGDSAAYFCASSPNGDEQFFGPGTRLTVL.

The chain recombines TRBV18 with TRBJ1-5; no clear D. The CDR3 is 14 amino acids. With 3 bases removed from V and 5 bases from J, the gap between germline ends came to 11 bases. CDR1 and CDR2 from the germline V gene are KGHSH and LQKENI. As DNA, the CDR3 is TGTGCCAGCTCACCTGCAGGATTGTATCAGCCCCAGCATTTT. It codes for CASSPAGLYQPQHF.

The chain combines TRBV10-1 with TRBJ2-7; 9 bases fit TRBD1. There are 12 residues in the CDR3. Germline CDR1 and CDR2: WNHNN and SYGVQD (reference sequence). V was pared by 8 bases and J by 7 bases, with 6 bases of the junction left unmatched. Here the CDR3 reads CASGTGPMEQYF. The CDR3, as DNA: TGCGCCAGCGGGACAGGGCCTATGGAGCAGTACTTC.

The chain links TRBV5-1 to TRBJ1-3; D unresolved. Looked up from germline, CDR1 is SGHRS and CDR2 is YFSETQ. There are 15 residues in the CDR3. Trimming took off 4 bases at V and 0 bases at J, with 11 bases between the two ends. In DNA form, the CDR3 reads TGCGCCAGCAGCCCAGTCTCTTTCTCTGGAAACACCATATATTTT. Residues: CASSPVSFSGNTIYF.

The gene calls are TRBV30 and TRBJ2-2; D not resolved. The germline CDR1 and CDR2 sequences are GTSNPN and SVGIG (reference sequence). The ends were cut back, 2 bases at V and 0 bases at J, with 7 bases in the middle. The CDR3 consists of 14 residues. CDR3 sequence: CAWSSVANTGELFF. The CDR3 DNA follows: TGTGCCTGGAGTTCGGTGGCGAACACCGGGGAGCTGTTTTTT.

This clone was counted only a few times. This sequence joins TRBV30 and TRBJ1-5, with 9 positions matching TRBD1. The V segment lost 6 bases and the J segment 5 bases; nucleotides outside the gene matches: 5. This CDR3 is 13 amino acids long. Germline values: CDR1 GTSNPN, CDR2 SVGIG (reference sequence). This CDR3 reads CACQDRGYQPQHF. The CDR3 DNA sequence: TGTGCCTGTCAGGACAGGGGCTATCAGCCCCAGCATTTT.

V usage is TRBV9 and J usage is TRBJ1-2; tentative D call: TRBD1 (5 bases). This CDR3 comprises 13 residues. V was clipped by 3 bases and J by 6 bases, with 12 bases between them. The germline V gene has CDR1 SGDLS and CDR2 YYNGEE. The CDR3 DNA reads TGTGCCAGCAGCGAGCAGGGTAGCAATGGCTACACCTTC. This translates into CASSEQGSNGYTF.

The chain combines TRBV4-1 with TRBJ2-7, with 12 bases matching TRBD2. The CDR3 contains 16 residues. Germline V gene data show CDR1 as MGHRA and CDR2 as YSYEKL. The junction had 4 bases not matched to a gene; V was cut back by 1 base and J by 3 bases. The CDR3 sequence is CASSQGRLAGVYEQYF. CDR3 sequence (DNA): TGCGCCAGCAGCCAAGGCAGACTAGCGGGAGTCTACGAGCAGTACTTC.

The CDR3 DNA sequence: TGCGCCAGCAGCCGGACGGGGGAGCCTGGAAACACCATATATTTT. It translates to CASSRTGEPGNTIYF. This chain joins TRBV5-1 and TRBJ1-3; D is perhaps TRBD1 (5 bases). Germline lookup yields CDR1 SGHRS and CDR2 YFSETQ. This CDR3 contains 15 residues. V was cut by 4 bases and J by 2 bases, with 13 bases left in between.

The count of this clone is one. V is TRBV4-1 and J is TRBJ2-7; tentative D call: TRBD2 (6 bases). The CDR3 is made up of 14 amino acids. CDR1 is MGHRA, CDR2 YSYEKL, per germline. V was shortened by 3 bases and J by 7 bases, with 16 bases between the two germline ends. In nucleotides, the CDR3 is TGCGCCAGCAGCCAGATCGGGAGTAGGTGGGAGCAGTACTTC. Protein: CASSQIGSRWEQYF.

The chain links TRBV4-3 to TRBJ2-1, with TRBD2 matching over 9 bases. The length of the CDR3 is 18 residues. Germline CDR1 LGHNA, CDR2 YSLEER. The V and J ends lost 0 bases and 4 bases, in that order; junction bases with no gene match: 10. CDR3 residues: CASSQDEWTSVDYNEQFF. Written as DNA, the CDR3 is TGCGCCAGCAGCCAAGATGAGTGGACTAGCGTAGATTACAATGAGCAGTTCTTC.

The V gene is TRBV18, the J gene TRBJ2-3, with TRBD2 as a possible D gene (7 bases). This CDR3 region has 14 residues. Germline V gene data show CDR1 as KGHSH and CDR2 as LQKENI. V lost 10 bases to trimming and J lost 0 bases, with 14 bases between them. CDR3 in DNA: TGTGCCACCCTCCGGGGGGCTAGCACAGATACGCAGTATTTT. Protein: CATLRGASTDTQYF.

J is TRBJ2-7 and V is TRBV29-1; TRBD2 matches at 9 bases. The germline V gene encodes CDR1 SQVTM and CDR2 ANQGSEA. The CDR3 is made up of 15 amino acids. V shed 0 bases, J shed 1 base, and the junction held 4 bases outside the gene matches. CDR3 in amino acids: CSVEDETSGSYEQYF. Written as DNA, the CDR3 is TGCAGCGTTGAAGATGAGACTAGCGGATCCTACGAGCAGTACTTC.

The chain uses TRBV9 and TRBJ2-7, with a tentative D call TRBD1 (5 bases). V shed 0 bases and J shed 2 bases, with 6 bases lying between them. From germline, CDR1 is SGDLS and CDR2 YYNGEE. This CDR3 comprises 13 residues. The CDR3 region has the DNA TGTGCCAGCAGCGTAGGACAGCCCTACGAGCAGTACTTC. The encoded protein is CASSVGQPYEQYF. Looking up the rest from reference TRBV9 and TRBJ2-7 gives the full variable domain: DSGVTQTPKHLITATGQRVTLRCSPRSGDLSVYWYQQSLDQGLQFLIQYYNGEERAKGNILERFSAQQFPDLHSELNLSSLELGDSALYFCASSVGQPYEQYFGPGTRLTVT.

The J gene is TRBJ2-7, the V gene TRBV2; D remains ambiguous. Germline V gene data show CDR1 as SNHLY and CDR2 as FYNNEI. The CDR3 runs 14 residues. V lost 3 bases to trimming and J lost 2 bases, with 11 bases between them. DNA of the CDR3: TGTGCCAGCAGTGAGGGCAGACCGCCCTACGAGCAGTACTTC. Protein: CASSEGRPPYEQYF.